Below are 28 T cell receptor beta chains sequenced from a single sample in a study of T cells in women clearing cervical HPV infection. Clones were sequenced by immunoSEQ multiplex PCR, and TCRdb holds only the in-frame ones, with some missing. The data show tens of thousands of clones, and the top ten clones hold 7.6%. Sequenced input: blood buffy coat. Source of these receptors: a woman aged 18 to 69 with a cervical HPV16 infection that either progressed to CIN3+ or cleared (not recorded which).

The CDR3 DNA, read in part, is TGTGCCTGGAGTACAGTTCCGGGGACTGAA. Its protein is CAWSTVPGTE. The whole CDR3 region reads CAWSTVPGTEAFF. The V gene is TRBV30, the J gene TRBJ1-1; D is ambiguous. Sequencing ends 3 residues short of the CDR3 end; the germline J gene provides the rest. Germline lookup yields CDR1 GTSNPN and CDR2 SVGIG (reference sequence). V was pared by 2 bases and J by 5 bases, with 12 bases between. This CDR3 has 13 residues.

About this clone itself: The read finishes 3 residues shy of the CDR3 end, and the germline J gene is used to complete it. This chain joins TRBV18 and TRBJ2-7; no clear D. The V end lost 4 bases, the J end lost 5 bases, and 12 bases lay between the germline ends. The CDR3 contains 13 residues. CDR1 and CDR2 from the germline V gene are KGHSH and LQKENI. The sequenced CDR3 bases are TGTGCCAGCTCACGGGCATCGATCGACGAG. The encoded protein is CASSRASIDE. The whole CDR3 sequence reads CASSRASIDEQYF. Full variable domain (outside the CDR3, taken from reference TRBV18 and TRBJ2-7): NAGVMQNPRHLVRRRGQEARLRCSPMKGHSHVYWYRQLPEEGLKFMVYLQKENIIDESGMPKERFSAEFPKEGPSILRIQQVVRGDSAAYFCASSRASIDEQYFGPGTRLTVT.

Turning to this clone: The read finishes 3 residues shy of the CDR3 end, and the germline J gene is used to complete it. The chain links TRBV7-6 to TRBJ1-3, with D maybe TRBD1 (5 bases). Germline V lookup: CDR1 SGHVS, CDR2 FNYEAQ. There are 15 residues in the CDR3. Deletions cut 0 bases from V and 4 bases from J, with 10 bases between. CDR3 DNA (partial): TGTGCCAGCAGCTTAGCCGCAGGGTCCGGAAACACC. Residues: CASSLAAGSGNT. The whole CDR3 sequence is CASSLAAGSGNTIYF.

With regard to this clone: The read terminates 3 residues ahead of where the CDR3 ends, so the germline J gene completes it. The chain couples TRBV7-3 to TRBJ2-7; TRBD1 matches at 7 bases. This CDR3 has 14 amino acids. In germline, CDR1 is SGHTA, CDR2 FQGTGA. Losses at the gene ends were 3 bases for V and 3 bases for J; bases not matched to a gene: 5. The CDR3 DNA, read in part, is TGTGCCAGCAGCTTGACAGGGACGGACTACGAG. Residues: CASSLTGTDYE. The whole CDR3 reads CASSLTGTDYEQYF. The complete variable domain, with remaining parts taken from reference TRBV7-3 and TRBJ2-7, reads GAGVSQTPSNKVTEKGKYVELRCDPISGHTALYWYRQSLGQGPEFLIYFQGTGAADDSGLPNDRFFAVRPEGSVSTLKIQRTERGDSAVYLCASSLTGTDYEQYFGPGTRLTVT.

Comment on this clone: From the germline J gene comes the end of the CDR3, since the read stops 3 residues before it. The V and J genes are TRBV7-9 and TRBJ1-6; TRBD1 matches 9 bases. The CDR3 is made up of 15 amino acids. Germline CDR1 reads SEHNR; CDR2 reads FQNEAQ (reference sequence). Trimming removed 1 base from V and 6 bases from J; junction bases left unmatched: 1. The CDR3 loop reads CASSLVGQGNSPLHF. CDR3 bases read: TGTGCCAGCAGCTTAGTGGGACAGGGTAATTCACCC.

As regards this clone: From the germline J gene comes the end of the CDR3, since the read stops 3 residues before it. This rearrangement joins TRBV30 to TRBJ2-3, with TRBD1 matching 7 bases. This CDR3 has 15 residues. The germline V gene has CDR1 GTSNPN and CDR2 SVGIG (reference sequence). Trimming took 2 bases from V and 1 from J; bases not matched to a gene: 6. The sequenced CDR3 bases are TGTGCCTGGAGTCCGCCTGACAGGGGCACAGATACG. Its translation: CAWSPPDRGTDT. The whole CDR3 protein is CAWSPPDRGTDTQYF. Looking up the rest from reference TRBV30 and TRBJ2-3 gives the full variable domain: SQTIHQWPATLVQPVGSPLSLECTVEGTSNPNLYWYRQAAGRGLQLLFYSVGIGQISSEVPQNLSASRPQDRQFILSSKKLLLSDSGFYLCAWSPPDRGTDTQYFGPGTRLTVL.

Regarding this clone: The CDR3 end falls 3 residues outside the read, so it is completed with the germline J gene. Other DNA sequences in the same sample also yield this CDR3. The chain has TRBV28 and TRBJ1-5; D is possibly TRBD1 (5 bases). Germline V gene data show CDR1 as MDHEN and CDR2 as SYDVKM. The CDR3 is made up of 14 amino acids. V was clipped by 2 bases and J by 7 bases, with 12 bases between them. This CDR3 is CASSLDQGGQPQHF. Incomplete CDR3 DNA: TGTGCCAGCAGTTTAGACCAGGGTGGACAGCCC.

As regards this clone: The read finishes 3 residues shy of the CDR3 end, and the germline J gene is used to complete it. The chain uses TRBV7-9 and TRBJ2-1; D may be TRBD2 (6 bases). V lost 5 bases to trimming and J lost 6 bases, with 17 bases between them. The germline V gene encodes CDR1 SEHNR and CDR2 FQNEAQ (reference sequence). This CDR3 contains 15 residues. CDR3 DNA (partial): TGTGCCAGCAGCACGGGGGACGGTCTAAGCAATGAG. Its translation: CASSTGDGLSNE. The entire CDR3 protein reads CASSTGDGLSNEQFF. Together with reference TRBV7-9 and TRBJ2-1, the CDR3 gives the full variable domain: DTGVSQNPRHKITKRGQNVTFRCDPISEHNRLYWYRQTLGQGPEFLTYFQNEAQLEKSRLLSDRFSAERPKGSFSTLEIQRTEQGDSAMYLCASSTGDGLSNEQFFGPGTRLTVL.

Comments on this clone: The read is 3 residues too short to cover the CDR3 end, so that end is filled in from the germline J gene. The rearrangement links TRBV19 to TRBJ2-3; TRBD2 matches at 8 bases. Germline lookup yields CDR1 LNHDA and CDR2 SQIVND (reference sequence). V was clipped by 4 bases and J by 0 bases; unmatched bases: 3. CDR3 size: 15 residues. CDR3 in amino acids: CASSKAGASTDTQYF. Partial CDR3 DNA: TGTGCCAGTAGTAAAGCGGGAGCTAGCACAGATACG.

Regarding this clone: Read data end 3 residues before the CDR3 end; the end is taken from the germline J gene. This chain links TRBV5-3 with TRBJ2-5; 8 positions match TRBD1. TRBV5-3 is classed as an ORF, of uncertain function. This CDR3 comprises 14 residues. V was pared by 4 bases and J by 3 bases, with 5 bases of the junction left unmatched. Incomplete CDR3 DNA: TGTGCCAGAAGCAGAGACAGGGGCGAAGAGACC. It encodes CARSRDRGEET. In full, the CDR3 reads CARSRDRGEETQYF.

In regard to this clone: The read terminates 3 residues ahead of where the CDR3 ends, so the germline J gene completes it. The V call is TRBV20-1, the J call TRBJ1-3; perhaps TRBD1 as D (5 bases). Germline assignment: CDR1 DFQATT and CDR2 SNEGSKA (reference sequence). The length of the CDR3 is 14 residues. With 5 bases removed from V and 2 bases from J, the gap between germline ends came to 13 bases. CDR3 protein: CSAQPPGTGNTIYF. The sequenced part of the CDR3 DNA is TGCAGTGCTCAACCCCCAGGGACTGGAAACACC.

About this clone: The read comes to an end 3 residues before the CDR3 does, leaving the germline J gene to fill in the end. The rearrangement joins TRBV7-9 to TRBJ1-1; 7 bases line up with TRBD1. V gave up 6 bases and J gave up 5 bases; unmatched junction bases: 9. The CDR3 is 14 residues long. Per germline, CDR1 SEHNR and CDR2 FQNEAQ (reference sequence). CDR3 loop: CASRSGTGATEAFF. CDR3 DNA, as far as it was read: TGTGCCAGCAGGAGCGGTACAGGGGCGACTGAA.

Details on this clone: Sequencing ends 3 residues short of the CDR3 end; the germline J gene provides the rest. The genes are TRBV11-3 and TRBJ2-3; 7 bases are a match to TRBD1. Per germline, CDR1 SGHNT and CDR2 YENEEA. J gave up 1 base and V 5 bases, and 6 bases lay outside the gene matches. The CDR3 totals 15 residues. The CDR3 protein is CASSPWTGGTDTQYF. The part of the CDR3 DNA that was read is TGTGCCAGCAGCCCGTGGACAGGCGGCACAGATACG.

Turning to this clone: With the read ending 3 residues before the CDR3 end, the germline J gene is used to fill in that end. Other DNA variants within this sample encode the same CDR3. This chain connects TRBV10-3 to TRBJ2-3, with D possibly being TRBD1 (6 bases). The CDR3 is 14 amino acids. V lost 0 bases and J 3 bases, leaving 7 bases between the germline ends. The V gene's germline CDR1 is ENHRY and CDR2 SYGVKD. This CDR3 reads CAISESQGTDTQYF. The DNA read from the CDR3 is TGTGCCATCAGTGAGTCGCAGGGGACAGATACG.

With regard to this clone: The CDR3 end lies 3 residues beyond the end of the read and is filled in from the germline J gene. This rearrangement joins TRBV20-1 to TRBJ1-6; D call uncertain. CDR1 DFQATT and CDR2 SNEGSKA come from the germline V gene (reference sequence). The V end was cut by 3 bases, the J end by 0 bases, with 9 bases between. This CDR3 region has 15 residues. CDR3 sequence reads: CSASHSGSYNSPLHF. Partial CDR3 DNA: TGCAGTGCTAGTCACAGCGGCTCCTATAATTCACCC.

In regard to this clone: Sequencing ends 3 residues short of the CDR3 end; the germline J gene provides the rest. At the DNA level, this CDR3 is encoded by other sequences in the same sample as well. The rearrangement joins TRBV29-1 to TRBJ1-2; no definite D call. Germline V gives CDR1 SQVTM, CDR2 ANQGSEA. Trimming pared 4 bases from V and 5 bases from J, leaving 14 bases between. The CDR3 is made up of 13 amino acids. The covered CDR3 bases are TGCAGCGTTGGAGTAGGGCAGCTTTATGGC. This sequence encodes CSVGVGQLYG. The whole CDR3 protein is CSVGVGQLYGYTF.

CDR3 amino acids: CASSYTGGEGQETQYF. Incomplete CDR3 DNA: TGTGCCAGCAGCTACACAGGGGGCGAGGGCCAAGAGACC. The chain couples TRBV7-3 to TRBJ2-5, with TRBD1 matching 9 bases. Sequencing ends 3 residues short of the CDR3 end; the germline J gene provides the rest. The J segment lost 1 base and the V segment lost 4 bases, leaving 7 bases of the junction unmatched. Germline V CDR1 and CDR2: SGHTA, FQGTGA. The CDR3 contains 16 residues.

As for this clone: Sequencing ends 3 residues short of the CDR3 end; the germline J gene provides the rest. This chain links TRBV19 with TRBJ2-3, with 8 bases that match TRBD1. CDR1 is LNHDA and CDR2 is SQIVND in the germline V gene (reference sequence). With 3 bases clipped from V and 1 base from J, the junction kept 9 bases outside the gene matches. The CDR3 covers 17 residues. The CDR3 region is CASSMVQQGEGTDTQYF. The CDR3 bases that were read are TGTGCCAGTAGTATGGTCCAACAGGGGGAAGGCACAGATACG. The full variable domain, rest sourced from reference TRBV19 and TRBJ2-3, is DGGITQSPKYLFRKEGQNVTLSCEQNLNHDAMYWYRQDPGQGLRLIYYSQIVNDFQKGDIAEGYSVSREKKESFPLTVTSAQKNPTAFYLCASSMVQQGEGTDTQYFGPGTRLTVL.

As to this clone: The read stops 3 residues short of the end of the CDR3; the missing end is completed from the germline J gene. This chain uses TRBV10-1 with TRBJ1-1; tentatively, D is TRBD1 (5 bases). There are 15 residues in the CDR3. V was clipped by 5 bases and J by 6 bases, with 19 bases between them. The germline V gene encodes CDR1 WNHNN and CDR2 SYGVQD (reference sequence). The CDR3 protein is CASSSIGREGPEAFF. CDR3 DNA (partial): TGCGCCAGCAGTTCAATTGGCAGGGAGGGCCCTGAA.

Points on this clone: Sequencing ends 3 residues short of the CDR3 end; the germline J gene provides the rest. The chain recombines TRBV7-9 with TRBJ1-5; 7 nucleotides agree with TRBD1. Per germline, CDR1 SEHNR and CDR2 FQNEAQ (reference sequence). V lost 0 bases, J lost 5 bases, and 4 bases stayed unmatched. This CDR3 comprises 15 residues. The CDR3: CASSLAGRGDQPQHF. The CDR3 DNA, read in part, is TGTGCCAGCAGCTTAGCGGGCAGGGGGGATCAGCCC.

Note on this clone: The read ends 3 residues before the CDR3 terminus; that terminus is restored from the germline J gene. This chain joins TRBV6-4 and TRBJ2-3; 8 bases fit TRBD1. V was clipped by 1 base and J by 6 bases; unmatched bases: 6. Germline CDR1 is MRHNA and CDR2 is SNTAGT. There are 15 residues in the CDR3. CDR3 bases read: TGTGCCAGCAGTGACTACTCAGGGGGCGCGGATACG. It is translated as CASSDYSGGADT. The whole CDR3 protein reads CASSDYSGGADTQYF.

Comments on this clone: The sequence runs out 3 residues before the end of the CDR3; the remainder is reconstructed from the germline J gene. The chain employs TRBV19 and TRBJ2-5; 9 nucleotides agree with TRBD1. This CDR3 has 14 residues. From germline, CDR1 is LNHDA and CDR2 SQIVND (reference sequence). Germline trimming cut 3 bases from V and 1 base from J; bases unmatched to any gene: 0. The CDR3 sequence: CASSMGQGQETQYF. Partial CDR3 DNA: TGTGCCAGTAGTATGGGACAGGGCCAAGAGACC.

About this clone: The CDR3 is cut off 3 residues early in the read; its end comes from the germline J gene. The chain is built from TRBV6-2 or TRBV6-3 and TRBJ2-5; 8 bases map to TRBD1. In germline, CDR1 is MNHEY, CDR2 SVGEGT. The trim removed 7 bases at V and 5 bases at J, leaving 6 bases unmatched. The CDR3 spans 13 residues. The chain's CDR3 is CASNGRGLETQYF. The part of the CDR3 DNA that was read is TGTGCCAGCAATGGCAGGGGGCTGGAGACC.

Note on this clone: Read data end 3 residues before the CDR3 end; the end is taken from the germline J gene. J is TRBJ1-1 and V is TRBV20-1; the D is unclear. Per the germline V gene, CDR1 is DFQATT and CDR2 is SNEGSKA (reference sequence). The V end lost 5 bases, the J end lost 5 bases, and 12 bases lay between the germline ends. This CDR3 contains 12 residues. Partial CDR3 DNA: TGCAGTGCTCTGGAGGGCCGAACTGAA. Its protein is CSALEGRTE. The whole CDR3 sequence is CSALEGRTEAFF.

Concerning this clone itself: The sequence runs out 3 residues before the end of the CDR3; the remainder is reconstructed from the germline J gene. The rearrangement links TRBV11-2 to TRBJ1-6, with a possible D match to TRBD1 (5 bases). The CDR3 is made up of 15 amino acids. The V and J ends lost 6 bases and 3 bases respectively, with 12 bases between them. From germline, CDR1 is SGHAT and CDR2 FQNNGV. CDR3 DNA, as far as it was read: TGTGCCAGCAGTTCCCGAGACAGCTATAATTCACCC. Translating gives CASSSRDSYNSP. The CDR3 in full is CASSSRDSYNSPLHF.

Remarks on this clone: The read is 3 residues too short to cover the CDR3 end, so that end is filled in from the germline J gene. V usage is TRBV20-1 and J usage is TRBJ2-1; 7 bases line up with TRBD1. V shed 8 bases, J shed 2 bases, and the junction held 12 bases outside the gene matches. Germline V gives CDR1 DFQATT, CDR2 SNEGSKA (reference sequence). The CDR3 runs 15 residues. The CDR3 sequence is CSSVSGDRAYNEQFF. Partial CDR3 DNA: TGCAGTTCGGTGAGTGGGGACAGAGCCTACAATGAG.

Of note for this clone: The CDR3 end falls 3 residues outside the read, so it is completed with the germline J gene. The chain joins TRBV28 to TRBJ2-3; TRBD1 matches 10 bases. The CDR3 contains 15 residues. CDR1 is MDHEN and CDR2 is SYDVKM in the germline V gene. J gave up 3 bases and V 3 bases, and 3 bases lay outside the gene matches. The CDR3 sequence is CASSFGDRGTDTQYF. CDR3 DNA, as far as it was read: TGTGCCAGCAGTTTCGGGGACAGGGGAACAGATACG.

Regarding this clone: The CDR3 is cut off 3 residues early in the read; its end comes from the germline J gene. The chain employs TRBV20-1 and TRBJ2-3, with D possibly TRBD2 on 5 matching bases. The CDR3 runs 13 residues. V lost 3 bases, J lost 6 bases, and 13 bases lay in between. Per the germline V gene, CDR1 is DFQATT and CDR2 is SNEGSKA (reference sequence). CDR3 DNA, as far as it was read: TGCAGTGCTAGGGACCCCGGGGTGGATACG. Translation: CSARDPGVDT. The entire CDR3 protein is CSARDPGVDTQYF.